One sample yielded the 15 T cell receptor beta chains listed below, sequenced in a study of blood T cell repertoires in COVID-19 (dated by TCRdb to the early 2020s). Library preparation was by the immunoSEQ multiplex PCR assay. This is the immuneACCESS table as TCRdb keeps it, with only in-frame sequences that have V and J called. A part of the clones is gone; compared with another copy, unresolved V genes explain less than half, and the rest is unexplained. Present in this sample are 350,000 to 450,000 clones, about nine tenths of which were seen just once. The ten largest clones capture around 0.94% of the sample. The source material was PBMCs or T cells enriched from blood (not recorded which). These TCRs come from a woman between 40 and 50 years old who had been exposed to COVID-19.

This clone appeared a single time. This rearrangement joins TRBV14 to TRBJ1-3; D gene unclear. The ends were cut back, 0 bases at V and 2 bases at J, with 8 bases in the middle. Germline V gene data show CDR1 as SGHDN and CDR2 as FVKESK. The CDR3 sequence is 15 residues long. The CDR3 DNA reads as TGTGCCAGCAGCCAAGATCGGGTACCTGGAAACACCATATATTTT. Its protein is CASSQDRVPGNTIYF.

The rearrangement links TRBV7-2 to TRBJ2-1; D may be TRBD1 (6 bases). CDR3 length: 16 amino acids. Germline V gene data show CDR1 as SGHTA and CDR2 as FQGNSA. V was shortened by 2 bases and J by 9 bases, with 20 bases between the two germline ends. In nucleotides, the CDR3 is TGTGCCAGCAGCTTAAGTGCCTCGAGGGGGTCTAGTGAGCAGTTCTTC. Encoded protein: CASSLSASRGSSEQFF.

J is TRBJ2-7 and V is TRBV27; weak D call: TRBD1 (5 bases). V was clipped by 0 bases and J by 2 bases, with 11 bases between them. Per the germline V gene, CDR1 is MNHEY and CDR2 is SMNVEV (reference sequence). There are 15 residues in the CDR3. The CDR3 here is CASSLSAGLAYEQYF. In nucleotides, the CDR3 is TGTGCCAGCAGTTTATCCGCAGGGCTTGCCTACGAGCAGTACTTC.

The rearrangement uses TRBV5-1 and TRBJ1-1; possibly TRBD1 for D (5 bases). The CDR3 is 13 residues long. Germline V gene lookup returns CDR1 SGHRS and CDR2 YFSETQ. Trimming took off 0 bases at V and 4 bases at J, with 7 bases between the two ends. This CDR3 is CASSLEGFTEAFF. DNA of the CDR3: TGCGCCAGCAGCTTGGAGGGGTTCACTGAAGCTTTCTTT.

V is TRBV20-1 and J is TRBJ1-2, with TRBD1 as a possible D gene (5 bases). V dropped 4 bases and J dropped 5 bases, with 8 bases sitting between them. Germline values: CDR1 DFQATT, CDR2 SNEGSKA (reference sequence). The CDR3 is 11 amino acids. CDR3 bases: TGCAGTGCTACCCGACAGTATGGCTACACCTTC. It specifies CSATRQYGYTF.

This chain connects TRBV5-1 to TRBJ1-2; D is undetermined. The CDR3 extends over 14 amino acids. CDR1 is SGHRS, CDR2 YFSETQ, per germline. Trimming removed 4 bases from V and 8 bases from J, with 18 bases in between. DNA for the CDR3: TGCGCCAGCAGCCAAATACGGGGAGGGAACGGCTACACCTTC. It specifies CASSQIRGGNGYTF. The full variable domain, rest sourced from reference TRBV5-1 and TRBJ1-2, is KAGVTQTPRYLIKTRGQQVTLSCSPISGHRSVSWYQQTPGQGLQFLFEYFSETQRNKGNFPGRFSGRQFSNSRSEMNVSTLELGDSALYLCASSQIRGGNGYTFGSGTRLTVV.

The J gene is TRBJ2-2, the V gene TRBV19, with 9 bases aligning to TRBD1. The CDR3 is made up of 17 amino acids. Germline trimming cut 6 bases from V and 2 bases from J; bases unmatched to any gene: 10. Germline assignment: CDR1 LNHDA and CDR2 SQIVND (reference sequence). The CDR3 DNA is TGTGCCAGTAGAACCCTCCGGGACAGGGCAAACACCGGGGAGCTGTTTTTT. Translation gives CASRTLRDRANTGELFF.

This rearrangement joins TRBV4-1 to TRBJ2-3, with 12 bases matching TRBD2. Germline loops: CDR1 MGHRA, CDR2 YSYEKL. This CDR3 comprises 16 residues. V lost 4 bases to trimming and J lost 2 bases; unmatched junction nucleotides: 4. The CDR3 DNA follows: TGCGCCAGCAGCCCTTGGACTAGCGGGAACACAGATACGCAGTATTTT. Residues: CASSPWTSGNTDTQYF.

The CDR3 spells CAWSVLQGVGNTIYF. CDR3 DNA: TGTGCCTGGAGTGTACTCCAGGGGGTGGGAAACACCATATATTTT. The chain employs TRBV30 and TRBJ1-3, with 7 bases that match TRBD1. Trimming removed 0 bases from V and 4 bases from J; junction bases left unmatched: 6. Germline V CDR1 and CDR2: GTSNPN, SVGIG (reference sequence). The CDR3 spans 15 residues.

This chain joins TRBV19 and TRBJ1-1; TRBD1 matches at 8 bases. Losses at the gene ends were 3 bases for V and 6 bases for J; bases not matched to a gene: 0. CDR3 length: 12 residues. Germline loops: CDR1 LNHDA, CDR2 SQIVND (reference sequence). The CDR3 DNA reads TGTGCCAGTAGTATGACAGGGGCTGAAGCTTTCTTT. It codes for CASSMTGAEAFF.

The chain links TRBV15 to TRBJ1-1; D gene unclear. Germline loops: CDR1 LNHNV, CDR2 YYDKDF (reference sequence). V was trimmed by 8 bases and J by 3 bases, leaving 16 bases between them. The CDR3 has 14 residues. CDR3 region: CATQPGRVDTEAFF. CDR3 DNA sequence: TGTGCCACCCAACCGGGGAGGGTAGACACTGAAGCTTTCTTT.

The chain is built from TRBV7-6 and TRBJ2-5; possible D gene TRBD2, 5 bases. Germline V gene sequence: CDR1 SGHVS, CDR2 FNYEAQ. Trimming cost V 2 bases and J 5 bases, with 18 bases left between them. The CDR3 spans 16 residues. CDR3 amino acids: CASSLPGLGRGETQYF. DNA of the CDR3: TGTGCCAGCAGCTTACCCGGGTTAGGGAGAGGGGAGACCCAGTACTTC.

V gene TRBV27 combines with J gene TRBJ1-2; D ambiguous. This CDR3 region has 15 residues. CDR1 and CDR2 (germline): MNHEY, SMNVEV (reference sequence). V was trimmed by 3 bases and J by 6 bases, leaving 17 bases between them. CDR3 in amino acids: CASSFRNLGGNGYTF. As DNA, the CDR3 is TGTGCCAGCAGTTTCCGTAATCTGGGAGGTAATGGCTACACCTTC.

This chain uses TRBV11-3 with TRBJ1-2, with 9 positions matching TRBD1. Germline V gene data show CDR1 as SGHNT and CDR2 as YENEEA. Trimming cost V 3 bases and J 9 bases; bases outside gene matches: 2. CDR3 length: 12 amino acids. The CDR3 DNA reads as TGTGCCAGCAGCTTCGGGACAGGGAGCTACACCTTC. It yields the protein CASSFGTGSYTF.

The V call is TRBV9, the J call TRBJ1-6; 8 bases agree with TRBD1. Germline V CDR1 and CDR2: SGDLS, YYNGEE. The trim removed 2 bases at V and 7 bases at J, leaving 5 bases unmatched. The CDR3 extends over 15 amino acids. As DNA, the CDR3 is TGTGCCAGCAGCGTGATGGACAGGGCGAATTCACCCCTCCACTTT. The encoded protein is CASSVMDRANSPLHF. Variable domain in full (rest from reference TRBV9 and TRBJ1-6): DSGVTQTPKHLITATGQRVTLRCSPRSGDLSVYWYQQSLDQGLQFLIQYYNGEERAKGNILERFSAQQFPDLHSELNLSSLELGDSALYFCASSVMDRANSPLHFGNGTRLTVT.